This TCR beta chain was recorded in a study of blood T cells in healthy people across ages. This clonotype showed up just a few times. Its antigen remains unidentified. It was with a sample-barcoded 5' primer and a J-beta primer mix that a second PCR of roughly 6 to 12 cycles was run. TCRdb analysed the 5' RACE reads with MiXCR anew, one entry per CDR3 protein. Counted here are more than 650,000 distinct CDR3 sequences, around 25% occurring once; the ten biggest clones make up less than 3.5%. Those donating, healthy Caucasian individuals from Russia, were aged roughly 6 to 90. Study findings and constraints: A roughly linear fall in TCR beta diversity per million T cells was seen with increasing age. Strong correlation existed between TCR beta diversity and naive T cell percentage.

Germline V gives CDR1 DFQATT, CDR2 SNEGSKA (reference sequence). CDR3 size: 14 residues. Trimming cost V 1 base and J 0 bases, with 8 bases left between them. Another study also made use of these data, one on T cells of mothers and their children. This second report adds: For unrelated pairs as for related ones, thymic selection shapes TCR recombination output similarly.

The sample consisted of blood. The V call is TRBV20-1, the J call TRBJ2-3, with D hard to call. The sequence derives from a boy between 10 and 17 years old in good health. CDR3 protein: CSARGALSTDTQYF. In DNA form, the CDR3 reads TGCAGTGCTAGAGGCGCGCTCAGCACAGATACGCAGTATTTT.